Listed below are T cell receptor beta chains from one sample, sequenced in a study of cytomegalovirus exposure and HLA in healthy donors. The method was immunoSEQ multiplex PCR; TCRdb's version includes in-frame clones alone and lacks a portion of them. The data contain 150,000 to 200,000 clones, 75% to 90% of them singletons. The sequenced sample consisted of PBMCs. Receptors originate from a boy aged 2 to 9 in good health and CMV-seronegative. Each CDR3 is given with its conserved first and last residue. D genes are given only for firm matches. Rows give clone size only sometimes, using once, few, many, or a class for an expanded clone.

clone_size	d_call	j_call	v_call	cdr3_nt	cdr3_aa
NA	NA	TRBJ2-1	TRBV10-3	TGTGCCATCAGTGAGGCGGGACTGCTACCCAATGAGCAGTTCTTC	CAISEAGLLPNEQFF
NA	TRBD1	TRBJ1-2	TRBV29-1	TGCAGCGGTACCCCAGGGGGCTCGGACTATGGCTACACCTTC	CSGTPGGSDYGYTF
NA	NA	TRBJ1-5	TRBV15	TGTGCCACCAGCAGAGAAACAGGGAGCAATCAGCCCCAGCATTTT	CATSRETGSNQPQHF
NA	NA	TRBJ2-5	TRBV29-1	TGCAGCGGGACAAAAGAGACCCAGTACTTC	CSGTKETQYF
once	TRBD1	TRBJ2-1	TRBV15	TGTGCCACCAGCACGGACAGGGGGAGTACGAGTGAGCAGTTCTTC	CATSTDRGSTSEQFF
NA	TRBD2	TRBJ2-7	TRBV18	TGTGCCAGCTCTAACGCGGGGGGGGCCTACGAGCAGTACTTC	CASSNAGGAYEQYF
NA	NA	TRBJ2-7	TRBV5-6	TGTGCCAGCAGTCATTTAGGCGGGGCAGACTCCTACGAGCAGTACTTC	CASSHLGGADSYEQYF
NA	NA	TRBJ1-6	TRBV6-1	TGTGCCAGCAGAGGACAGCCATATAATTCACCCCTCCACTTT	CASRGQPYNSPLHF
NA	NA	TRBJ1-1	TRBV5-5	TGTGCCAGCAGCTTGACGTCCGGGGCGGGAACTCGGGCTTTCTTT	CASSLTSGAGTRAFF
few	TRBD2	TRBJ2-3	TRBV5-4	TGTGCCAGCAGAAAACCAGCGGGAGTCTCAGATACGCAGTATTTT	CASRKPAGVSDTQYF
once	NA	TRBJ1-1	TRBV28	TGTGCCAGCAGTTTAGTCCCAGACACTGAAGCTTTCTTT	CASSLVPDTEAFF
NA	TRBD2	TRBJ2-1	TRBV4-1	TGCGCCAGCAGCCAAGTCTTTAGCGGGATCCCCTACAATGAGCAGTTCTTC	CASSQVFSGIPYNEQFF
NA	NA	TRBJ1-2	TRBV5-1	TGCGCCAGCAGCCCGGACATCTCTAACTATGGCTACACCTTC	CASSPDISNYGYTF
NA	TRBD2	TRBJ2-5	TRBV5-1	TGCGCCAGCAGCTTGGGGACTAGCATTACGCGCGAGACCCAGTACTTC	CASSLGTSITRETQYF
once	NA	TRBJ2-7	TRBV19	TGTGCCAGTAGTATGTGGCAGGGCACATACGAGCAGTACTTC	CASSMWQGTYEQYF
NA	TRBD1	TRBJ1-3	TRBV28	TGTGCCAGCAGTCCTATACAGGGGGCAACGGGAAACACCATATATTTT	CASSPIQGATGNTIYF
NA	NA	TRBJ1-1	TRBV6-4	TGTGCCAGCAGAGACTCGGGGGGGAACACTGAAGCTTTCTTT	CASRDSGGNTEAFF
NA	TRBD1	TRBJ2-7	TRBV6-5	TGTGCCAGCAGGCGACAGGGGTACTACGAGCAGTACTTC	CASRRQGYYEQYF
NA	NA	TRBJ2-7	TRBV5-1	TGCGCCAGCAGCTTGGGCGTCCGGGACTCCAACGAGCAGTACTTC	CASSLGVRDSNEQYF
once	TRBD1	TRBJ1-4	TRBV5-4	TGTGCCAGCAGCCCGGAAGGGACAGGGTGGGAAAAACTGTTTTTT	CASSPEGTGWEKLFF
NA	TRBD2	TRBJ2-3	TRBV10-3	TGTGCCATCAGTCAATCGCCTGGGGGGGACGCAGATACGCAGTATTTT	CAISQSPGGDADTQYF
few	TRBD1	TRBJ1-2	TRBV4-2	TGTGCCAGCAGCCAAGAAGACAGGGGAGGAGGCTACACCTTC	CASSQEDRGGGYTF
NA	NA	TRBJ2-5	TRBV6-1	TGTGCCAGCAGTGAAGCGCGGCTGGAGACCCAGTACTTC	CASSEARLETQYF
few	NA	TRBJ1-4	TRBV7-9	TGTTCCAGCAGCCCACTAAACAGAGAGGGTATAGGCGAAAAACTGTTTTTT	CSSSPLNREGIGEKLFF
once	TRBD2	TRBJ2-5	TRBV6-5	TGTGCCAGCAGTTACGGGGCTAGCGGGCAAGAGACCCAGTACTTC	CASSYGASGQETQYF
NA	TRBD2	TRBJ2-1	TRBV15	TGTGCCACCAGCACCCCGACTAGCGGGGGGGACAATGAGCAGTTCTTC	CATSTPTSGGDNEQFF
once	NA	TRBJ1-1	TRBV9	TGTGCCAGCAGCGTAGCGGGACACATGAACACTGAAGCTTTCTTT	CASSVAGHMNTEAFF
NA	TRBD2	TRBJ2-3	TRBV5-4	TGTGCCAGCAGCTTGGCCCTAGCGGGAGCATCAGGTACGCAGTATTTT	CASSLALAGASGTQYF
NA	TRBD1	TRBJ1-1	TRBV7-9	TGTTCCAGCAGCCTACAGGGGACCACTGAAGCTTTCTTT	CSSSLQGTTEAFF
NA	NA	TRBJ2-7	TRBV6-1	TGTGCCAGCATTGGGAGTTACGAGCAGTACTTC	CASIGSYEQYF
NA	NA	TRBJ2-5	TRBV20-1	TGCAGTGCTCGACAGGTAGAGACCCAGTACTTC	CSARQVETQYF
NA	NA	TRBJ1-1	TRBV11-2	TGTGCCAGCAGCCAATTGAGCACTGAAGCTTTCTTT	CASSQLSTEAFF